This T cell receptor beta chain appears in the sequencing data of a study of response to subunit inactivated influenza vaccine. TCRdb independently ran MiXCR on the RT-PCR reads; one entry per CDR3 protein. The sample has roughly 790,000 distinct CDR3 sequences, around 20% seen once. From germline, CDR1 is SQVTM and CDR2 ANQGSEA. This CDR3 is built from 13 residues. V lost 7 bases and J lost 2, with 15 bases in between. Points on this clonotype: Its antigen remains unknown.

General observations from the study: Each seasonal influenza vaccination recruits few new T cells, the authors suggested.

This specimen consisted of PBMCs from blood, obtained 4 to 6 days after vaccination. This clonotype was obtained from a man in his fifties who received an inactivated influenza vaccine. This rearrangement joins TRBV29-1 to TRBJ2-7; D might be TRBD2 (5 bases). In nucleotides, the CDR3 is TGCAGCGCCGGGCCGGGATCTCCCTACGAGCAGTACTTC. Protein product: CSAGPGSPYEQYF.